This TCR beta chain emerged from a study of blood T cell repertoires in COVID-19. Across the study: PBMCs, B-cell-depleted T cells, or T cells provided the cDNA or gDNA that made up the material.

The Seattle site enrolled patients during active infection and followed them longitudinally. Methods used by the authors: It was from reference gene primer amplification that nucleated cell counts were estimated. Clones were read by immunoSEQ multiplex PCR, and TCRdb kept only the in-frame ones, dropping some. V and J calls and clone size are as listed in that table; D and trimming were resolved from the DNA. The sample lists under 450,000 clones, more than 70% occurring once. The CDR3 covers 14 residues. The V gene lost 0 bases and the J gene lost 4 bases, with 10 bases spanning the gap. Germline V gene data show CDR1 as SGHRS and CDR2 as YFSETQ.

The chain recombines TRBV5-1 with TRBJ1-1; perhaps TRBD1 as D (5 bases). The sequencing input was peripheral blood. The TCR comes from a woman between 45 and 60 years old with COVID-19, enrolled during active disease. The CDR3 is CASSLEAGRTEAFF. The CDR3 DNA sequence: TGCGCCAGCAGCTTGGAAGCGGGGCGCACTGAAGCTTTCTTT.